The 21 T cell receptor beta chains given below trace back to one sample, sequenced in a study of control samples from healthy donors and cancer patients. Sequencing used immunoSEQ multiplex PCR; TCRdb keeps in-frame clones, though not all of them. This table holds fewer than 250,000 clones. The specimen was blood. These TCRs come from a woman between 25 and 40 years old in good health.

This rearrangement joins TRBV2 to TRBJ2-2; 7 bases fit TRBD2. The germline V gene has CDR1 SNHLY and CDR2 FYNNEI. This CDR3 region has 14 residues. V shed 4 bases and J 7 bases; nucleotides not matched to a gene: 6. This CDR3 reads CASSGRGGGGELFF. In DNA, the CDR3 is TGTGCCAGCAGTGGTCGCGGGGGAGGCGGGGAGCTGTTTTTT.

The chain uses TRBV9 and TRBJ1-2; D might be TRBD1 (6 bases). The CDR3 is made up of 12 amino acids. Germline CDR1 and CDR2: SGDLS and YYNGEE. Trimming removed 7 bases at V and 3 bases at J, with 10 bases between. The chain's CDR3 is CASGGPDYGYTF. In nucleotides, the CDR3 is TGTGCCAGCGGGGGGCCCGACTATGGCTACACCTTC.

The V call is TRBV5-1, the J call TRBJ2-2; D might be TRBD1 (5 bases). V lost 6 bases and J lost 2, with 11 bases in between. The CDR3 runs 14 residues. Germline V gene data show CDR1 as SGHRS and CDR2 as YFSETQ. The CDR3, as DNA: TGCGCCAGCACCCTCGACAGAAACACCGGGGAGCTGTTTTTT. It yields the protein CASTLDRNTGELFF.

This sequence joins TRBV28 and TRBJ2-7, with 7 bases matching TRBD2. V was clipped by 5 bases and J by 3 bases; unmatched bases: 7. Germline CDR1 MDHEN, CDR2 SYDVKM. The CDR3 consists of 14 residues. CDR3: CASSEAGFIYEQYF. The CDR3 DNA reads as TGTGCCAGCAGTGAAGCGGGGTTTATCTACGAGCAGTACTTC. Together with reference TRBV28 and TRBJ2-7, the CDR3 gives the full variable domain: DVKVTQSSRYLVKRTGEKVFLECVQDMDHENMFWYRQDPGLGLRLIYFSYDVKMKEKGDIPEGYSVSREKKERFSLILESASTNQTSMYLCASSEAGFIYEQYFGPGTRLTVT.

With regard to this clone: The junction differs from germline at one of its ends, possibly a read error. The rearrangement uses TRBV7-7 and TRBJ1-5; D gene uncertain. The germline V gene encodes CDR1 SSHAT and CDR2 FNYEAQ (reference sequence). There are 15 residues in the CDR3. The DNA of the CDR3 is TGTGCTAGCAGCTCCTTTTCGAGGGTCTGGCAGCCCCAGCATTTT. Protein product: CASSSFSRVWQPQHF.

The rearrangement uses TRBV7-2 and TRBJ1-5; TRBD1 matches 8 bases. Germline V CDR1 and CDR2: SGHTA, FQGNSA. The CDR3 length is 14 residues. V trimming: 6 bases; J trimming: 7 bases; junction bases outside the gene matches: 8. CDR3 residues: CASSPGTGGQPQHF. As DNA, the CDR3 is TGTGCCAGCAGTCCCGGGACAGGCGGACAGCCCCAGCATTTT.

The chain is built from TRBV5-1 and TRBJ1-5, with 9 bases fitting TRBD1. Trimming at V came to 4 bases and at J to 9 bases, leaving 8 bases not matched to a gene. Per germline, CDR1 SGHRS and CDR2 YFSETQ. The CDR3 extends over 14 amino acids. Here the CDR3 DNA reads TGCGCCAGCAGCGAGGGACAGGGTGGTCGGCCCCAGCATTTT. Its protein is CASSEGQGGRPQHF.

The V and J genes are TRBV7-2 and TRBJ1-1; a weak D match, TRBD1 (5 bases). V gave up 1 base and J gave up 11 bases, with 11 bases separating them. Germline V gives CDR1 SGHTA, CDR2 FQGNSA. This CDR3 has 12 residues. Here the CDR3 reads CASSLGQGPAFF. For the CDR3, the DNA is TGTGCCAGCAGCTTAGGGCAGGGTCCGGCTTTCTTT.

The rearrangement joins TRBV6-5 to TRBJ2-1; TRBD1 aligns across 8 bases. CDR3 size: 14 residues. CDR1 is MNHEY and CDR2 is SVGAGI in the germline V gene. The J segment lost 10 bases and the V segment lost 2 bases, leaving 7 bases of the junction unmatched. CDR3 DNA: TGTGCCAGCAGTTACGGAACAGGGGGGTTGGAGCAGTTCTTC. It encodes CASSYGTGGLEQFF.

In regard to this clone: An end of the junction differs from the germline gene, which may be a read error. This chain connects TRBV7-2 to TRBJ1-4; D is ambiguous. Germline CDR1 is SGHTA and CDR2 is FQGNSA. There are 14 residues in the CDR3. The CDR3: CASSLAATNEKLFF. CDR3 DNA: TGTGCCAGCAGCCTAGCTGCAACTAATGAAAAACTGTTTTTT. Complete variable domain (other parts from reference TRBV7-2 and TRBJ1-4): GAGVSQSPSNKVTEKGKDVELRCDPISGHTALYWYRQSLGQGLEFLIYFQGNSAPDKSGLPSDRFSAERTGGSVSTLTIQRTQQEDSAVYLCASSLAATNEKLFFGSGTQLSVL.

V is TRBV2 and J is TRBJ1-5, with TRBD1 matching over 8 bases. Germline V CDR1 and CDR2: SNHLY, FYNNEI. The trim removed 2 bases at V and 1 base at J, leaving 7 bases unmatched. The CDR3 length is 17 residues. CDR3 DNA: TGTGCCAGCAGTGAACCCAAGACAGGGGAGAGCAATCAGCCCCAGCATTTT. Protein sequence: CASSEPKTGESNQPQHF.

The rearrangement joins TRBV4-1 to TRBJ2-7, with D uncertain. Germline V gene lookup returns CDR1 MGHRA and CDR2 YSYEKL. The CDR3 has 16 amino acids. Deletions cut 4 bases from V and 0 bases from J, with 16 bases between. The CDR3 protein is CASSREWQVPSYEQYF. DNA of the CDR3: TGCGCCAGCAGCCGAGAGTGGCAGGTTCCCTCCTACGAGCAGTACTTC.

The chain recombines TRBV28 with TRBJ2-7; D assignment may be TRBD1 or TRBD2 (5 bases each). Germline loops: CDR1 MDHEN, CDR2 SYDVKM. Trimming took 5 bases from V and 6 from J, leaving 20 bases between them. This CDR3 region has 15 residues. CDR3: CASSLLGGTPGEQYF. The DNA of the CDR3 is TGTGCCAGCAGTCTCCTTGGGGGAACCCCGGGCGAGCAGTACTTC.

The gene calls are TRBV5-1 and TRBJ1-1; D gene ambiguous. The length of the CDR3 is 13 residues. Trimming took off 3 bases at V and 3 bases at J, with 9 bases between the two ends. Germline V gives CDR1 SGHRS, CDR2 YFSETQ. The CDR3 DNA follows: TGCGCCAGCAGCTCCGCTCGGGACACTGAAGCTTTCTTT. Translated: CASSSARDTEAFF. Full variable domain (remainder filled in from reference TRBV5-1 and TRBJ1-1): KAGVTQTPRYLIKTRGQQVTLSCSPISGHRSVSWYQQTPGQGLQFLFEYFSETQRNKGNFPGRFSGRQFSNSRSEMNVSTLELGDSALYLCASSSARDTEAFFGQGTRLTVV.

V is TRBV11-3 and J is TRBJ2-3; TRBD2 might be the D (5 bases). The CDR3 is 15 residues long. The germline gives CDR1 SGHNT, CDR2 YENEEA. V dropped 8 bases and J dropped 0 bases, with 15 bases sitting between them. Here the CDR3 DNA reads TGTGCCAGCGGGGAACGGGGATCGAGCACAGATACGCAGTATTTT. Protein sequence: CASGERGSSTDTQYF.

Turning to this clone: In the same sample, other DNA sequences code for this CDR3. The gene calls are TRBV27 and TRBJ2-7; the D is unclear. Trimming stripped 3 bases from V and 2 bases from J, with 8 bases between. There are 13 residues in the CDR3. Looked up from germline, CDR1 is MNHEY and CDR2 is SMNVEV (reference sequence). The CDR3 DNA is TGTGCCAGCAGTTTGGGCAGAACCTACGAGCAGTACTTC. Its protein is CASSLGRTYEQYF.

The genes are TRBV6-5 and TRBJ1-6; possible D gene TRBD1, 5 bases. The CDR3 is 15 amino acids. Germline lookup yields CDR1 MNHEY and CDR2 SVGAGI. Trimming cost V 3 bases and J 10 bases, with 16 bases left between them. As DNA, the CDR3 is TGTGCCAGCAGTTATAGGGGAGACGGTGTCTCACCCCTCCACTTT. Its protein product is CASSYRGDGVSPLHF.

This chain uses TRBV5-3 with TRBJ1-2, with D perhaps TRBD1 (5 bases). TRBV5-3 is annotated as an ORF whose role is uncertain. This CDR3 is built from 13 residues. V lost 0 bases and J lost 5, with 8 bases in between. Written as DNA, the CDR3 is TGTGCCAGAAGCTTGGAGGGGAGGTATGGCTACACCTTC. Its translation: CARSLEGRYGYTF.

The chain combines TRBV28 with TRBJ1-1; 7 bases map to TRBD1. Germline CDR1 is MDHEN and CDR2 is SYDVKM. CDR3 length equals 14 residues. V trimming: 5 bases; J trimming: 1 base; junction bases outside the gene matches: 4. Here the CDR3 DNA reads TGTGCCAGCAGTACTAGACAGGGGAACACTGAAGCTTTCTTT. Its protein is CASSTRQGNTEAFF. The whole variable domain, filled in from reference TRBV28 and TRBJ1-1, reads DVKVTQSSRYLVKRTGEKVFLECVQDMDHENMFWYRQDPGLGLRLIYFSYDVKMKEKGDIPEGYSVSREKKERFSLILESASTNQTSMYLCASSTRQGNTEAFFGQGTRLTVV.

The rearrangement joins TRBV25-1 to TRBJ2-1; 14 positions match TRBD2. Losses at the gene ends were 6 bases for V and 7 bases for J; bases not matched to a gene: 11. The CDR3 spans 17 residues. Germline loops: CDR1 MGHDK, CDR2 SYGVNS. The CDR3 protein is CASSPTSGGAPKNEQFF. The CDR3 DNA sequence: TGTGCCAGCAGCCCGACTAGCGGGGGGGCCCCTAAGAATGAGCAGTTCTTC.

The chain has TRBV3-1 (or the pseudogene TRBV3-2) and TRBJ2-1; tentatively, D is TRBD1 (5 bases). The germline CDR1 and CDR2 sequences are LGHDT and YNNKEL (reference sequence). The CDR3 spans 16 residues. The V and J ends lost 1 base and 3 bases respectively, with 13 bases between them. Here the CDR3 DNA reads TGTGCCAGCAGCCAAGGACTGCCAGGGATCTACAATGAGCAGTTCTTC. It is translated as CASSQGLPGIYNEQFF.